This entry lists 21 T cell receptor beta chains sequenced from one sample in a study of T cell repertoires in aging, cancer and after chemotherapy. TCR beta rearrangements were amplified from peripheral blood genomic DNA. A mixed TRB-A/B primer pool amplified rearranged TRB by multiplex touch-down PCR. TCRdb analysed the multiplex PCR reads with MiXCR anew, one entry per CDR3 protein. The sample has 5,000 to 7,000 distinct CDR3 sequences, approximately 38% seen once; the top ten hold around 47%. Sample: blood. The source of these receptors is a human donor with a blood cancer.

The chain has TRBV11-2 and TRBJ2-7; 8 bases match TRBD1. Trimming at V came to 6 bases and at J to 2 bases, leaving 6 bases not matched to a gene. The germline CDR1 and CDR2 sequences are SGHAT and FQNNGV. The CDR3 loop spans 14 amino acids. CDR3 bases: TGTGCCAGCAGTGACAGGGGAATCGCCTACGAGCAGTACTTC. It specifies CASSDRGIAYEQYF.

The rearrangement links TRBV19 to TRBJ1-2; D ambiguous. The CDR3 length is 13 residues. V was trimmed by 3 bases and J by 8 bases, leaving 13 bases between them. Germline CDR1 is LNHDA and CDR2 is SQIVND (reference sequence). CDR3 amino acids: CASSMLASWGYTF. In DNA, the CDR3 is TGTGCCAGTAGTATGCTGGCCAGTTGGGGCTACACCTTC.

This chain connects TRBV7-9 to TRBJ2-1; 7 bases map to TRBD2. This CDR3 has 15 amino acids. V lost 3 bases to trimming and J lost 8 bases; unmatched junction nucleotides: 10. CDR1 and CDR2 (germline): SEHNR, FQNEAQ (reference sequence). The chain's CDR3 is CASSFDSGSRDEQFF. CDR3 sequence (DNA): TGTGCCAGCAGCTTCGATAGCGGGTCGAGGGATGAGCAGTTCTTC.

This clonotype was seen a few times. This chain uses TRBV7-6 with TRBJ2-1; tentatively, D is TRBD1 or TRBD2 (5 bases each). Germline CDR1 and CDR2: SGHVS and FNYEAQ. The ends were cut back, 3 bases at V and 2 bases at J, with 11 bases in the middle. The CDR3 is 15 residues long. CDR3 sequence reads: CASSFGGSPYNEQFF. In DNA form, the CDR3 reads TGTGCCAGCAGCTTTGGGGGAAGCCCCTACAATGAGCAGTTCTTC. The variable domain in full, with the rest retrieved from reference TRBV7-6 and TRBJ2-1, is GAGVSQSPRYKVTKRGQDVALRCDPISGHVSLYWYRQALGQGPEFLTYFNYEAQQDKSGLPNDRFSAERPEGSISTLTIQRTEQRDSAMYRCASSFGGSPYNEQFFGPGTRLTVL.

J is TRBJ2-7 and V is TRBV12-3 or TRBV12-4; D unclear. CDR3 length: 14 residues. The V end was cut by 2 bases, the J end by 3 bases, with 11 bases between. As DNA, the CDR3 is TGTGCCAGCAGTTTATTGTCTACAAACTACGAGCAGTACTTC. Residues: CASSLLSTNYEQYF.

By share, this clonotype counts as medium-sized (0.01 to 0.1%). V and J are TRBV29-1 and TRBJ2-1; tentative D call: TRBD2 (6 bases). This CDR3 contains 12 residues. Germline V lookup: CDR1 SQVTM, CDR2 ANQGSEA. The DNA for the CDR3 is TGCGGAGGGAGCGGACGCTACAATGAGCAGTTCTTC. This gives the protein CGGSGRYNEQFF.

The CDR3 here is CASSYSNRLAGAYEQYF. The CDR3 DNA reads as TGTGCCAGCAGTTACTCGAATAGACTAGCGGGAGCTTACGAGCAGTACTTC. The V call is TRBV6-2 or TRBV6-3, the J call TRBJ2-7, with 12 positions matching TRBD2. CDR1 and CDR2 (germline): MNHEY, SVGEGT. The CDR3 runs to 17 residues. With 0 bases clipped from V and 4 bases from J, the junction kept 7 bases outside the gene matches.

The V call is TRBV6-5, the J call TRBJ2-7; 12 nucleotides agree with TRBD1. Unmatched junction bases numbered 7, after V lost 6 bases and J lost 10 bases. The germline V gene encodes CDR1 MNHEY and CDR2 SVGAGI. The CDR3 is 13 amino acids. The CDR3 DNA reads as TGTGCCAGCAGCGCCACCGGGACAGGGGGCCAGTACTTC. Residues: CASSATGTGGQYF.

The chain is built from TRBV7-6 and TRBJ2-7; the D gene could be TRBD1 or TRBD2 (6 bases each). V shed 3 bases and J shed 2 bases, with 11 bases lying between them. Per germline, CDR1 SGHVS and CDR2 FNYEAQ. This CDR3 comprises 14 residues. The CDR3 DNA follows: TGTGCCAGCAGCTTTGCAGGGGAGGCCTACGAGCAGTACTTC. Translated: CASSFAGEAYEQYF.

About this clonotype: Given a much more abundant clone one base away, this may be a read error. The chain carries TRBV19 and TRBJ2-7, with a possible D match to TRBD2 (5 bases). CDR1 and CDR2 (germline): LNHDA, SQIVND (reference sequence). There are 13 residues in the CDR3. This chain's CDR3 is CAISIFSGYEQYF. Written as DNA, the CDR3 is TGTGCCATTAGTATCTTCAGCGGCTACGAGCAGTACTTC.

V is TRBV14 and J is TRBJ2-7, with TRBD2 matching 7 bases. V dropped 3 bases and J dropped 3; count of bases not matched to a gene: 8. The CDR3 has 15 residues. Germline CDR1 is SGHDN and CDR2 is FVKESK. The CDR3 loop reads CASSQLWGGVYEQYF. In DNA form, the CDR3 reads TGTGCCAGCAGCCAGTTGTGGGGGGGAGTCTACGAGCAGTACTTC.

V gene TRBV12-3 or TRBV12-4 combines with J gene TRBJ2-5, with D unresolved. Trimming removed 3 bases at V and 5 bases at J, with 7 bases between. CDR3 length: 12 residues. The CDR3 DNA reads TGTGCCAGCAGTTTTGTGGATGAGACCCAGTACTTC. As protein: CASSFVDETQYF.

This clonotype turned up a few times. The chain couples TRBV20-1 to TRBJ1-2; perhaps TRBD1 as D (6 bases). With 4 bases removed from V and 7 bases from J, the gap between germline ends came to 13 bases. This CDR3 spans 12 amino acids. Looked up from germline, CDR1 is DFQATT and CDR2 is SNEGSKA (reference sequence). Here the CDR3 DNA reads TGCAGTGCTAAGCAGGGGTCCAGTGGCTACACCTTC. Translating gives CSAKQGSSGYTF.

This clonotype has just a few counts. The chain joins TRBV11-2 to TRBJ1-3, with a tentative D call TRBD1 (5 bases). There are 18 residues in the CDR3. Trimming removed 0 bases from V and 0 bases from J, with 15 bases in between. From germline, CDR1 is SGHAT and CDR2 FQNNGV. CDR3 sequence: CASSLDLSRATSGNTIYF. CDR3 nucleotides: TGTGCCAGCAGCTTAGATCTGTCCAGGGCTACCTCTGGAAACACCATATATTTT.

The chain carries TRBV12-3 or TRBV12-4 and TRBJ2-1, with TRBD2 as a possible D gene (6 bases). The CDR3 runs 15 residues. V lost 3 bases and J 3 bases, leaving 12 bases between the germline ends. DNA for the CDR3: TGTGCCAGCAGTTTTTCTAGCGATGGCTACAATGAGCAGTTCTTC. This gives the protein CASSFSSDGYNEQFF.

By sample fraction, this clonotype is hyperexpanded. This CDR3 is CSGHERMEQFF. DNA for the CDR3: TGCAGCGGACATGAAAGAATGGAGCAGTTCTTC. This chain connects TRBV29-1 to TRBJ2-1; no definite D call. This CDR3 spans 11 amino acids. The germline gives CDR1 SQVTM, CDR2 ANQGSEA. Trimming pared 7 bases from V and 10 bases from J, leaving 14 bases between.

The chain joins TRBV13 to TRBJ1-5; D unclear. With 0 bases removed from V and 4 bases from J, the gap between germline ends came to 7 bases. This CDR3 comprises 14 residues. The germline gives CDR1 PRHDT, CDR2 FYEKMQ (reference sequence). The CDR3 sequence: CASSLGQTNQPQHF. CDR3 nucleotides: TGTGCCAGCAGCTTAGGACAGACAAATCAGCCCCAGCATTTT.

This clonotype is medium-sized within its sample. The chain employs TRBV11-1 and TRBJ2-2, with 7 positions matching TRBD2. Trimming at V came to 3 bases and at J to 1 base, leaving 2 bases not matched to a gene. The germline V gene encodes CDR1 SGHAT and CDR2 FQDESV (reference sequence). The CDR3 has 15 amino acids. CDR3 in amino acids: CASSFIAGNTGELFF. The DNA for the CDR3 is TGTGCCAGCAGCTTCATAGCGGGGAACACCGGGGAGCTGTTTTTT.

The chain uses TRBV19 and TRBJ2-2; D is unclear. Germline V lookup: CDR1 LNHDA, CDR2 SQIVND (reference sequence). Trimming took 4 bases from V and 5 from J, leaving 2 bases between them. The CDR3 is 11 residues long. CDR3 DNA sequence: TGTGCCAGTAGTAGGACCGGGGAGCTGTTTTTT. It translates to CASSRTGELFF.

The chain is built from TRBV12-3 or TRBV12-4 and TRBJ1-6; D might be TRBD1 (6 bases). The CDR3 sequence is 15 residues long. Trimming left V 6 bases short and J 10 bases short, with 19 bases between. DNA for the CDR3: TGTGCCAGCAGAAATACAGGGTCGGGAAAATCACCCCTCCACTTT. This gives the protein CASRNTGSGKSPLHF.

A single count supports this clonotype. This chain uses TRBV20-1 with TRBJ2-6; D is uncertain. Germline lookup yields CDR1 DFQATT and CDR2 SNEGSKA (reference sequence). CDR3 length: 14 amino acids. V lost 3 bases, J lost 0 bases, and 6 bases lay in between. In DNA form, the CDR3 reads TGCAGTGCTAGTTCGATCTCTGGGGCCAACGTCCTGACTTTC. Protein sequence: CSASSISGANVLTF.